The rows below give T cell receptor beta chains drawn from one sample of a study of identical twins. TCRdb independently ran MiXCR on the 5' RACE reads; one entry per CDR3 protein. This table holds hundreds of thousands of distinct CDR3 sequences, about 8.9% found once. This sample also belongs to another study, concerning yellow fever vaccine responses in identical twins.

The sample taken for sequencing was memory (CD45RO+) T cells sorted from blood. The receptors here all came from a woman under 30 in good health. The CDR3 runs from the conserved cysteine through the conserved F or W. D genes are given only for firm matches. Clone size is shown for a subset of rows, as once, few, many or a class of expanded clone.

>-|11|many|TRBV3-1|TRBJ2-7
TGTGCCAGCAGCCTCCACTACGAGCAGTACTTC
CASSLHYEQYF
>-|15|-|TRBV5-1|TRBJ2-1
TGCGCCAGCAGCTTGGACGACCGGAACTACAATGAGCAGTTCTTC
CASSLDDRNYNEQFF
>TRBD1|14|-|TRBV18|TRBJ1-2
TGTGCCAGCTCCCGGGACAGCAGTAACTATGGCTACACCTTC
CASSRDSSNYGYTF
>-|13|few|TRBV10-3|TRBJ2-5
TGTGCCATCAAGGGGGGGGGCCTCGAGACCCAGTACTTC
CAIKGGGLETQYF
>-|12|many|TRBV2|TRBJ2-1
TGTGCCAGCAGCGCCGTGGGACATGAGCAGTTCTTC
CASSAVGHEQFF
>-|15|many|TRBV12-3/TRBV12-4|TRBJ2-7
TGTGCCAGCAGTTCCCGACAGGTGGGGTTTCGGGAGCAGTACTTC
CASSSRQVGFREQYF
>-|12|-|TRBV20-1|TRBJ2-2
TGCAGTGCTAGAGCGAACACCGGGGAGCTGTTTTTT
CSARANTGELFF
>TRBD1|17|-|TRBV3-1|TRBJ2-1
TGTGCCAGCAGCCAAGGTTCCGGGACAGGGTTAAACAATGAGCAGTTCTTC
CASSQGSGTGLNNEQFF
>TRBD1|14|many|TRBV6-1|TRBJ1-5
TGTGCCAGCAGTCCAGGGGGAGGCAATCAGCCCCAGCATTTT
CASSPGGGNQPQHF
>TRBD1|15|many|TRBV6-5|TRBJ1-6
TGTGCCAGCAGTTACACGGGACAGGGACATTCACCCCTCCACTTT
CASSYTGQGHSPLHF